A single sample gave rise to the 27 T cell receptor beta chains below, sequenced in a study of molecular identifiers for immune sequencing clone quantification. MiXCR was run by TCRdb on the PCR reads, yielding one entry per CDR3 protein. Here the sample spans some 88,000 distinct CDR3 sequences, 21% being singletons. The sequenced material came from naive CD8+ T cells from blood, with Jurkat cell RNA spiked in. The subset here: FACS-sorted CD8+CD4-CCR7+CD45RA+ naive T cells. The receptor set was obtained from a human donor in good health. Some libraries in this study had Jurkat cell RNA spiked in.

This clonotype appeared many times. The chain combines TRBV7-9 with TRBJ2-5; D not certain. CDR3 size: 14 residues. V gave up 1 base and J gave up 0 bases, with 6 bases separating them. The germline V gene has CDR1 SEHNR and CDR2 FQNEAQ (reference sequence). The CDR3 spells CASSLGDNQETQYF. The CDR3 DNA is TGTGCCAGCAGCTTAGGCGACAACCAAGAGACCCAGTACTTC.

The chain recombines TRBV7-9 with TRBJ2-1; weak D call: TRBD2 (5 bases). CDR3 length: 16 residues. Germline CDR1 reads SEHNR; CDR2 reads FQNEAQ (reference sequence). V dropped 1 base and J dropped 0 bases, with 10 bases sitting between them. The CDR3 spells CASSLGPSYSYNEQFF. The CDR3 coding sequence is TGTGCCAGCAGCTTAGGTCCTAGCTACTCCTACAATGAGCAGTTCTTC.

The CDR3 loop is CSVEDGRGFQETQYF. CDR3 DNA sequence: TGCAGCGTTGAAGACGGCCGGGGCTTCCAAGAGACCCAGTACTTC. V is TRBV29-1 and J is TRBJ2-5; TRBD1 or TRBD2 may be the D gene (5 bases each). Deletions cut 0 bases from V and 1 base from J, with 12 bases between. Per germline, CDR1 SQVTM and CDR2 ANQGSEA. This CDR3 is 15 amino acids long.

This clonotype showed up many times. The chain combines TRBV9 with TRBJ1-1; unclear D gene. Germline CDR1 is SGDLS and CDR2 is YYNGEE. The CDR3 is 15 amino acids. The ends were cut back, 4 bases at V and 4 bases at J, with 17 bases in the middle. CDR3 sequence reads: CASSLTPDPSTEAFF. In nucleotides, the CDR3 is TGTGCCAGCAGCCTAACACCGGACCCCTCCACTGAAGCTTTCTTT.

A few counts support this clonotype. The V and J genes are TRBV6-2 or TRBV6-3 and TRBJ2-7; D might be TRBD2 (7 bases). From germline, CDR1 is MNHEY and CDR2 SVGEGT. V lost 5 bases and J lost 3, with 11 bases in between. CDR3 length equals 13 residues. CDR3 in DNA: TGTGCCAGCAGTGGGGGGGCGATCTACGAGCAGTACTTC. Translation: CASSGGAIYEQYF.

This clonotype has a single count. The chain is built from TRBV19 and TRBJ2-7, with D tentatively TRBD1 or TRBD2 (5 bases each). This CDR3 has 14 residues. V was shortened by 4 bases and J by 3 bases, with 13 bases between the two germline ends. The V gene's germline CDR1 is LNHDA and CDR2 SQIVND (reference sequence). The CDR3 nucleotides are TGTGCCAGTAGTACCCGGGACGGACGCTACGAGCAGTACTTC. This codes for CASSTRDGRYEQYF.

Concerning this clonotype: One base away lies a much larger clone, so this may be a sequencing read error. The CDR3 sequence is CAGTNLNTEAFF. DNA of the CDR3: TGTGCCGGTACTAACTTGAACACTGAAGCTTTCTTT. The chain recombines TRBV19 with TRBJ1-1; D call uncertain. CDR1 LNHDA and CDR2 SQIVND come from the germline V gene (reference sequence). This CDR3 comprises 12 residues. V dropped 11 bases and J dropped 0 bases, with 10 bases sitting between them.

This clonotype was counted at least ten times. The rearrangement joins TRBV7-6 to TRBJ1-5; D uncertain. The CDR3 contains 14 residues. Per the germline V gene, CDR1 is SGHVS and CDR2 is FNYEAQ. Deletions cut 0 bases from V and 5 bases from J, with 8 bases between. The CDR3: CASSLARTDQPQHF. The CDR3 nucleotides are TGTGCCAGCAGCTTAGCCCGGACCGATCAGCCCCAGCATTTT.

The sample holds a few counts of this clonotype. Being one base from a much bigger clone, this may be a read error. The rearrangement links TRBV25-1 to TRBJ2-3; 7 positions agree with TRBD1. Germline V gives CDR1 MGHDK, CDR2 SYGVNS. The CDR3 consists of 16 residues. The CDR3, as DNA: TGTGCCGGCAGTGAATTAAGGGACAGTCCGGTAGATACGCAGTATTTT. Translating gives CAGSELRDSPVDTQYF.

The chain couples TRBV19 to TRBJ1-3, with no clear D. The CDR3 sequence is 11 residues long. The germline gives CDR1 LNHDA, CDR2 SQIVND (reference sequence). The V and J ends lost 8 bases and 3 bases respectively, with 5 bases between them. The CDR3 coding sequence is TGTGCCAGTTCTCTTGGAAACACCATATATTTT. As protein: CASSLGNTIYF.

Concerning this clonotype: This clone may be a read error of a much larger clone one base away. The rearrangement uses TRBV7-9 and TRBJ2-7; possibly TRBD1 for D (6 bases). This CDR3 region has 12 residues. Trimming took 5 bases from V and 6 from J, leaving 11 bases between them. Germline CDR1 and CDR2: SEHNR and FQNEAQ (reference sequence). Here the CDR3 DNA reads TGTGCCAGCAGCCCGTTGGGGGCCGAGCAGTACTTC. Translation: CASSPLGAEQYF.

In regard to this clonotype: Since a much larger clone is just one base distant, this may be a read error. This sequence joins TRBV6-5 and TRBJ2-3; D gene ambiguous. V was pared by 0 bases and J by 1 base, with 8 bases between. This CDR3 comprises 15 residues. Per the germline V gene, CDR1 is MNHEY and CDR2 is SVGAGI. CDR3 DNA sequence: TGTGCCAGCAGTTACTCGGCTGGCGGCACAGATACGCAGTATTTT. This codes for CASSYSAGGTDTQYF.

With regard to this clonotype: A much larger clone lies one base from this, so it may be a read error. This rearrangement joins TRBV5-6 to TRBJ2-3; D may be TRBD1 (5 bases). Germline V CDR1 and CDR2: SGHDT, YYEEEE. V was pared by 10 bases and J by 6 bases, with 24 bases between. This CDR3 has 15 amino acids. The CDR3: CAGFPKAGPGDTQYF. DNA for the CDR3: TGTGCCGGCTTCCCTAAGGCAGGGCCAGGGGATACGCAGTATTTT.

This clonotype came up many times. The chain recombines TRBV7-8 with TRBJ2-7; 11 nucleotides align to TRBD1. Trimming took 4 bases from V and 3 from J; bases not matched to a gene: 2. Germline V gene sequence: CDR1 SGHVS, CDR2 FQNEAQ. This CDR3 region has 14 residues. Here the CDR3 DNA reads TGTGCCAGCAGCTGGGGACAGGGGGACTACGAGCAGTACTTC. As protein: CASSWGQGDYEQYF.

On this clonotype itself: The junction shows a germline mismatch at one end, possibly a read error. This rearrangement joins TRBV5-1 to TRBJ2-7, with D unclear. Germline V lookup: CDR1 SGHRS, CDR2 YFSETQ. The CDR3 contains 14 residues. The CDR3 loop is CASGFRDNSYEQYF. The CDR3 DNA sequence: TGCGCCAGCGGCTTTCGCGACAATTCCTACGAGCAGTACTTC. Filled out from reference TRBV5-1 and TRBJ2-7, the complete variable domain reads KAGVTQTPRYLIKTRGQQVTLSCSPISGHRSVSWYQQTPGQGLQFLFEYFSETQRNKGNFPGRFSGRQFSNSRSEMNVSTLELGDSALYLCASGFRDNSYEQYFGPGTRLTVT.

This clonotype has at least ten counts. This rearrangement joins TRBV9 to TRBJ2-1; 10 nucleotides line up with TRBD2. This CDR3 has 17 amino acids. Germline V lookup: CDR1 SGDLS, CDR2 YYNGEE. The junction had 12 bases not matched to a gene; V was cut back by 0 bases and J by 9 bases. CDR3 in DNA: TGTGCCAGCAGCGTAGATGATTCTAGCGGGGGTGGCGGTGAGCAGTTCTTC. This translates into CASSVDDSSGGGGEQFF.

On this clonotype: This may come from a read error, since a much larger clone is one base off. The chain has TRBV6-2 or TRBV6-3 and TRBJ2-2, with 9 bases lining up with TRBD1. CDR1 is MNHEY, CDR2 SVGEGT, per germline. CDR3 length equals 16 residues. CDR3 sequence reads: CAGSYRTGEPTGELFF. CDR3 DNA sequence: TGTGCCGGCAGTTACCGGACAGGGGAACCAACCGGGGAGCTGTTTTTT.

This clonotype is a singleton in its sample. The chain joins TRBV7-9 to TRBJ2-7, with TRBD2 identical over 7 bases. CDR1 SEHNR and CDR2 FQNEAQ come from the germline V gene (reference sequence). The CDR3 runs 14 residues. Germline trimming cut 5 bases from V and 2 bases from J; bases unmatched to any gene: 6. The DNA of the CDR3 is TGTGCCAGCAGCCCGCCTAGCGGTCCCTACGAGCAGTACTTC. Protein sequence: CASSPPSGPYEQYF.

This clonotype showed up many times. The rearrangement links TRBV29-1 to TRBJ2-7; tentatively, D is TRBD1 (5 bases). The germline gives CDR1 SQVTM, CDR2 ANQGSEA. The V end lost 0 bases, the J end lost 2 bases, and 14 bases lay between the germline ends. This CDR3 is built from 15 residues. The CDR3: CSVEDPLTETYEQYF. CDR3 DNA: TGCAGCGTTGAAGATCCTCTGACAGAAACCTACGAGCAGTACTTC.

V and J are TRBV29-1 and TRBJ2-7; 9 bases map to TRBD2. This CDR3 has 12 amino acids. J lost 6 bases, V lost 6 bases, and 6 bases had no gene match. Germline CDR1 reads SQVTM; CDR2 reads ANQGSEA. CDR3 sequence (DNA): TGCAGCGTCTGGTCTAGCGGGATCGAGCAGTACTTC. As protein: CSVWSSGIEQYF.

This clonotype was detected ten times or more. The chain has TRBV19 and TRBJ2-2; no clear D gene. Germline CDR1 reads LNHDA; CDR2 reads SQIVND (reference sequence). V dropped 5 bases and J dropped 6 bases, with 4 bases sitting between them. The CDR3 sequence is 11 residues long. CDR3: CASSWSGELFF. For the CDR3, the DNA is TGTGCCAGTAGTTGGTCCGGGGAGCTGTTTTTT.

Worth noting for this clonotype: This may come from a read error, since a much larger clone is one base off. This chain connects TRBV13 to TRBJ2-6; no definite D call. The V gene lost 7 bases and the J gene lost 1 base, with 11 bases spanning the gap. Germline V lookup: CDR1 PRHDT, CDR2 FYEKMQ (reference sequence). The CDR3 is 15 residues long. The CDR3 reads CASINGWSGANVLTF. Here the CDR3 DNA reads TGTGCCAGCATCAATGGGTGGTCTGGGGCCAACGTCCTGACTTTC. The full variable domain, its missing parts supplied by reference TRBV13 and TRBJ2-6, is AAGVIQSPRHLIKEKRETATLKCYPIPRHDTVYWYQQGPGQDPQFLISFYEKMQSDKGSIPDRFSAQQFSDYHSELNMSSLELGDSALYFCASINGWSGANVLTFGAGSRLTVL.

This clonotype was recorded many times. The chain combines TRBV7-2 with TRBJ2-2; D unclear. V shed 5 bases and J shed 3 bases, with 7 bases lying between them. This CDR3 is 13 amino acids long. Germline CDR1 is SGHTA and CDR2 is FQGNSA. CDR3: CASSPSHTGELFF. For the CDR3, the DNA is TGTGCCAGCAGCCCATCGCACACCGGGGAGCTGTTTTTT. Looking up the rest from reference TRBV7-2 and TRBJ2-2 gives the full variable domain: GAGVSQSPSNKVTEKGKDVELRCDPISGHTALYWYRQSLGQGLEFLIYFQGNSAPDKSGLPSDRFSAERTGGSVSTLTIQRTQQEDSAVYLCASSPSHTGELFFGEGSRLTVL.

This clonotype was detected ten times or more. This chain links TRBV4-2 with TRBJ2-7, with 14 bases that match TRBD2. The V and J ends lost 0 bases and 5 bases, in that order; junction bases with no gene match: 6. The CDR3 consists of 17 residues. CDR1 and CDR2 (germline): LGHNA, YNFKEQ. The CDR3 bases are TGTGCCAGCAGCCAAGATCCGACTAGCGGGAGGGCCCACGAGCAGTACTTC. Translating it yields CASSQDPTSGRAHEQYF.

This clonotype was found many times. The rearrangement joins TRBV10-1 to TRBJ2-2; no firm D call. Germline V gene data show CDR1 as WNHNN and CDR2 as SYGVQD (reference sequence). This CDR3 spans 13 amino acids. The V end lost 3 bases, the J end lost 2 bases, and 4 bases lay between the germline ends. The CDR3 nucleotides are TGCGCCAGCAGTGAACTAAACACCGGGGAGCTGTTTTTT. This encodes CASSELNTGELFF.

This clonotype was recorded many times. This chain joins TRBV9 and TRBJ2-6; D is undetermined. CDR3 length equals 15 residues. Germline V CDR1 and CDR2: SGDLS, YYNGEE. V shed 2 bases and J shed 0 bases, with 6 bases lying between them. CDR3 nucleotide sequence: TGTGCCAGCAGCGTTTCAAGCTCTGGGGCCAACGTCCTGACTTTC. Amino acids: CASSVSSSGANVLTF.

In this sample, this clonotype turned up many times. This chain links TRBV7-3 with TRBJ1-1, with 12 bases matching TRBD1. The ends lost 4 bases at V and 5 bases at J; junction bases unmatched: 2. There are 14 residues in the CDR3. Germline V gene sequence: CDR1 SGHTA, CDR2 FQGTGA. CDR3 coding DNA: TGTGCCAGCAGCTCGGGACAGGGGGCGACTGAAGCTTTCTTT. Protein sequence: CASSSGQGATEAFF.